This is a list of T cell receptor beta chains from one sample in a study of circulating CD8 cells and anti-PD-1 response in melanoma. TCRdb called the reads again in MiXCR, with one record for every CDR3 protein. The repertoire has 560 or so distinct CDR3 sequences, 5% to 7.5% of them found once; the top ten carry around two fifths. The sample was CD8+ T cells from PBMCs, taken at baseline or after one month of anti-PD-1 therapy (not recorded which). These receptor sequences come from a human donor with melanoma. Both conserved end residues are part of each CDR3. A D gene is named only where the DNA matches it firmly. Expanded clones are given a class, and other clones once, few, many or no size at all.

V	size	D	length	J	DNA	CDR3
TRBV19	large	-	13	TRBJ1-1	TGTGCCAGTAGTATAGATCTAAGCACTGAAGCTTTCTTT	CASSIDLSTEAFF
TRBV19	-	-	16	TRBJ2-7	TGTGCCAGTAGTAATGGGTTACCAGTGCCGGGGGACGAGCAGTACTTC	CASSNGLPVPGDEQYF
TRBV25-1	large	-	10	TRBJ2-5	TGTGCCAGCAGTGGGGCAGGGCAGTACTTC	CASSGAGQYF
TRBV27	large	TRBD2	16	TRBJ2-1	TGTGCCAGCAGTCCAGCTAGCGGTGACGTTCCCCATGAGCAGTTCTTC	CASSPASGDVPHEQFF
TRBV19	large	-	15	TRBJ2-1	TGTGCCAGTAGTATTTCGGACGGAACCTACAATGAGCAGTTCTTC	CASSISDGTYNEQFF
TRBV27	medium-sized	-	15	TRBJ2-7	TGTGCCAGCAGTTTATTTGGCCCTGGCTCCTACGAGCAGTACTTC	CASSLFGPGSYEQYF
TRBV5-8	-	TRBD2	16	TRBJ2-3	TGTGCCAGCAGCTTGGTAGAGCGGGGGGGCCCAGATACGCAGTATTTT	CASSLVERGGPDTQYF
TRBV24-1	large	-	15	TRBJ1-5	TGTGCCACCAGTGAAGGGGCCGATAGCAATCAGCCCCAGCATTTT	CATSEGADSNQPQHF
TRBV19	medium-sized	-	13	TRBJ1-6	TGTGCCAGTAGTACCGGGAATAATTCACCCCTCCACTTT	CASSTGNNSPLHF
TRBV7-2	large	TRBD2	16	TRBJ2-7	TGTGCCAGCAGCTCCGGGACTAGCGGGAGGGTCGACGAGCAGTACTTC	CASSSGTSGRVDEQYF
TRBV4-2	large	TRBD2	21	TRBJ2-1	TGTGCCAGCAGCCAAGGTCCGGTGGCAGTGCCCGGGACTAGCGTGCACAATGAGCAGTTCTTC	CASSQGPVAVPGTSVHNEQFF
TRBV2	large	TRBD2	17	TRBJ2-5	TGTGCCAGCAGTGAAGCTGGGACTAGCCTACGATTGGAGACCCAGTACTTC	CASSEAGTSLRLETQYF
TRBV12-3/TRBV12-4	medium-sized	-	15	TRBJ2-3	TGTGCCAGCAGTTTGAACGGGCGACGGTTAGATACGCAGTATTTT	CASSLNGRRLDTQYF
TRBV29-1	large	-	14	TRBJ2-1	TGCAGCGTTGAAATGCCAGGTCCTTACAATGAGCAGTTCTTC	CSVEMPGPYNEQFF
TRBV4-3	large	TRBD1	16	TRBJ2-7	TGCGCCAGCAGCCAGTCCCTCCGGGACAGCTTCTACGAGCAGTACTTC	CASSQSLRDSFYEQYF
TRBV28	medium-sized	-	18	TRBJ2-7	TGTGCCAGCAGTACTACAGGTCTTGGGCGTCTCTACTCCTACGAGCAGTACTTC	CASSTTGLGRLYSYEQYF
TRBV29-1	large	-	13	TRBJ2-1	TGCAGCGTTGGACGCGCGTTACGCAATGAGCAGTTCTTC	CSVGRALRNEQFF
TRBV20-1	large	-	16	TRBJ2-7	TGCAGTGCTAGAGGAGAGGTGGGCTTAAGCTCCTACGAGCAGTACTTC	CSARGEVGLSSYEQYF
TRBV13	-	TRBD1	16	TRBJ2-3	TGTGCCAGCAGCTTAGCGGGACAGGGTTTCCCAGATACGCAGTATTTT	CASSLAGQGFPDTQYF
TRBV6-6	medium-sized	TRBD1	12	TRBJ2-7	TGTGCCAGCAGTTGGACAGGGCTTGAGCAGTACTTC	CASSWTGLEQYF
TRBV7-2	medium-sized	-	13	TRBJ2-7	TGTGCCAGCAGCTTTTTAGCCGACTACGAGCAGTACTTC	CASSFLADYEQYF
TRBV3-1	medium-sized	-	15	TRBJ1-1	TGTGCCAGCAGCCAAGGCGCGGGGCCCGGCACTGAAGCTTTCTTT	CASSQGAGPGTEAFF
TRBV5-4	medium-sized	TRBD1	14	TRBJ1-2	TGTGCCAGCAGCTTGGACAGGGGAGGCTATGGCTACACCTTC	CASSLDRGGYGYTF
TRBV28	medium-sized	-	16	TRBJ2-7	TGTGCCAGCATTTCGCAGGGAGGGGGACCTCTGTTCGAGCAGTACTTC	CASISQGGGPLFEQYF
TRBV4-1	large	-	14	TRBJ2-3	TGCGCCAGCAGCCAAACACAGTTCGCAGATACGCAGTATTTT	CASSQTQFADTQYF
TRBV7-2	large	-	17	TRBJ2-3	TGTGCCAGCAGCCCCTTAGCTGGGAGCCATTCCACAGATACGCAGTATTTT	CASSPLAGSHSTDTQYF
TRBV18	hyperexpanded	-	13	TRBJ2-3	TGTGCCAGCTCACCACTAGGCACAGATACGCAGTATTTT	CASSPLGTDTQYF
TRBV14	medium-sized	TRBD2	18	TRBJ2-3	TGTGCCAGCAGCCTTCGAATTACTAGCGGGATTTTCACAGATACGCAGTATTTT	CASSLRITSGIFTDTQYF
TRBV29-1	medium-sized	TRBD1	17	TRBJ1-2	TGCAGCGTTGAAGATGACAGGGGTCTAAACCCTAACTATGGCTACACCTTC	CSVEDDRGLNPNYGYTF
TRBV20-1	medium-sized	-	16	TRBJ2-5	TGCAGTGCTCGGTACTATGAAATATACGGGGAGGAGACCCAGTACTTC	CSARYYEIYGEETQYF
TRBV20-1	medium-sized	-	11	TRBJ2-7	TGCAGTGCCACAGACTACTACGAGCAGTACTTC	CSATDYYEQYF
TRBV18	large	-	15	TRBJ2-5	TGTGCCAGCTCACCCGGGGAACGGTACCAAGAGACCCAGTACTTC	CASSPGERYQETQYF
TRBV2	medium-sized	TRBD2	16	TRBJ2-7	TGTGCCAGCAGTGGAGGATTGGCCAGCGGGGGCTACGAGCAGTACTTC	CASSGGLASGGYEQYF
TRBV25-1	large	TRBD1	14	TRBJ2-7	TGTGCCAGCAGTCTCGTGGGACAGGGGTACGAGCAGTACTTC	CASSLVGQGYEQYF
TRBV27	large	-	16	TRBJ1-4	TGTGCCAGCAGTTTCGGGGGGAACGGGCCTAATGAAAAACTGTTTTTT	CASSFGGNGPNEKLFF
TRBV4-1	large	TRBD1	15	TRBJ2-7	TGCGCCAGCAGCCATGCTCTGGACAGGGCGAACGAGCAGTACTTC	CASSHALDRANEQYF
TRBV24-1	large	-	11	TRBJ2-3	TGTGCCACCAGTGTCGCAGATACGCAGTATTTT	CATSVADTQYF
TRBV27	large	-	14	TRBJ2-1	TGTGCCAGCAGTTTCACGGGGGCGGGAAATGAGCAGTTCTTC	CASSFTGAGNEQFF
TRBV7-3	-	-	12	TRBJ2-3	TGTGCCAGCAGCTTAGGCGATGATACGCAGTATTTT	CASSLGDDTQYF
TRBV7-2	-	TRBD2	15	TRBJ2-1	TGTGCCAGCAGCTTTCTAGCGGGGGGGCTCAATGAGCAGTTCTTC	CASSFLAGGLNEQFF
TRBV20-1	medium-sized	-	10	TRBJ2-7	TGCAGTGCTCCTATCTACGAGCAGTACTTC	CSAPIYEQYF
TRBV2	large	-	13	TRBJ2-7	TGTGCCAGCAGTGAAACTGTAGCCTACGAGCAGTACTTC	CASSETVAYEQYF
TRBV20-1	medium-sized	-	11	TRBJ2-1	TGCAGTGCTAGGGTCGGGGATGAGCAGTTCTTC	CSARVGDEQFF
TRBV5-4	large	-	11	TRBJ2-5	TGTGCCAGCAGCTTGTTGGAGACCCAGTACTTC	CASSLLETQYF
TRBV29-1	medium-sized	-	15	TRBJ2-7	TGCAGCGTTGAAGTGGGGCTCTCCACTCCCTACGAGCAGTACTTC	CSVEVGLSTPYEQYF
TRBV27	large	-	15	TRBJ1-2	TGTGCCAGCAGTTTGGGGTCCACCTTGCAATATGGCTACACCTTC	CASSLGSTLQYGYTF